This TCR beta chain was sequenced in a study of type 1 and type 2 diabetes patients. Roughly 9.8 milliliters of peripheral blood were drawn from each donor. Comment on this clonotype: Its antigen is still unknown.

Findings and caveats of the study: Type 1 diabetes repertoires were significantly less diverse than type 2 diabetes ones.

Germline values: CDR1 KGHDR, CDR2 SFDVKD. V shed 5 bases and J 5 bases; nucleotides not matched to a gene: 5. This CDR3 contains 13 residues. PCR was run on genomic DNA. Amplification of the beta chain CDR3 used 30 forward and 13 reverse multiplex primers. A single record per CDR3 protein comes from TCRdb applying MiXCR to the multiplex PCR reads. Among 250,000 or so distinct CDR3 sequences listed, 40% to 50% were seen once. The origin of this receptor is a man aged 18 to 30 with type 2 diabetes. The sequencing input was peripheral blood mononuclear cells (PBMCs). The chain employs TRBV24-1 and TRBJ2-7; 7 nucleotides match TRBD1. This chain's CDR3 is CATSANDRDEQYF. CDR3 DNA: TGTGCCACCAGTGCCAACGACAGGGACGAGCAGTACTTC.